Listed below are T cell receptor beta chains from one sample, sequenced in a study of T cell responses to AZD1222 COVID-19 vaccine. Repertoires were generated with immunoSEQ multiplex PCR, while TCRdb's copy carries only in-frame clones and drops some. The sample lists about 170,000 clones, 80% to 95% occurring once. Source: peripheral blood, taken on day 0 of AZD1222 vaccination. These receptors were obtained from an adult in good health. Each CDR3 is given with its conserved first and last residue. D genes are given only for firm matches. The size field is filled for only some rows; it gives once, few, many or a size class.

j_call	d_call	v_call	clone_size	cdr3_nt	cdr3_aa
TRBJ2-7	.	TRBV3-1/TRBV3-2	.	TGTGCCAGCAGCCAAGAAAGGGACTACGAGCAGTACTTC	CASSQERDYEQYF
TRBJ2-7	.	TRBV27	.	TGTGCCAGCAGTTTGGGATTAGGGCACGAGCAGTACTTC	CASSLGLGHEQYF
TRBJ2-5	TRBD2	TRBV6-1	.	TGTGCCAGCAGTGGGGGACTATCAATACGCCACCAAGAGACCCAGTACTTC	CASSGGLSIRHQETQYF
TRBJ1-1	.	TRBV12-3/TRBV12-4	.	TGTGCCAGCAGTTCCAGGGTGGCAGCTTTCTTT	CASSSRVAAFF
TRBJ1-6	.	TRBV19	.	TGTGCCAGTAGTGTGGGGGGGTCACCCCTCCACTTT	CASSVGGSPLHF
TRBJ2-1	TRBD2	TRBV7-8	.	TGTGCCAGCAGCTCACGACTAGCGGGATCGGTTGAGCAGTTCTTC	CASSSRLAGSVEQFF
TRBJ2-1	TRBD1	TRBV19	.	TGTGCCAGTAGTAGGTCAGGGGGCTATGAGCAGTTCTTC	CASSRSGGYEQFF
TRBJ1-3	.	TRBV4-2	.	TGTGCCAGCAGCCCCTCCACAGTCTCTGGAAACACCATATATTTT	CASSPSTVSGNTIYF
TRBJ2-1	.	TRBV6-5	once	TGTGCCAGCAGTATGGGATCCTACAATGAGCAGTTCTTC	CASSMGSYNEQFF
TRBJ1-5	.	TRBV30	.	TGTGCCTGGAGTAAACCCAATCAGCCCCAGCATTTT	CAWSKPNQPQHF